A single sample is the source of the 25 T cell receptor beta chains below, sequenced in a study of T-cell reconstitution after alpha-beta-depleted transplantation in children. Library preparation (for TCRbeta) was performed with unique molecular identifiers. TCRdb independently ran MiXCR on the PCR reads; one entry per CDR3 protein. Of 600,000 or so distinct CDR3 sequences in the sample, 20% to 25% were seen once. Sequences were derived from PBMCs, mostly from graft donor cells, sampled 360 days after TCRalphabeta/CD19-depleted stem cell transplant. The receptors here all came from a boy under three years old who had a stem cell transplant for acute myeloid leukemia, so the T cells may come from the graft donor.

This clonotype was recorded at least ten times. This chain connects TRBV6-1 to TRBJ1-1; TRBD1 matches 7 bases. Germline V gives CDR1 MNHNS, CDR2 SASEGT. CDR3 size: 14 residues. V gave up 6 bases and J gave up 10 bases; unmatched junction bases: 14. CDR3 DNA: TGTGCCAGCAGACCCCTAGACAGGGCGATAGGAGCTTTCTTT. Protein product: CASRPLDRAIGAFF.

This clonotype occurred many times. The chain combines TRBV11-2 with TRBJ1-6; D is ambiguous. V lost 3 bases and J 8 bases, leaving 14 bases between the germline ends. The CDR3 has 15 residues. Germline V gene data show CDR1 as SGHAT and CDR2 as FQNNGV. The CDR3 sequence: CASSFDGTGDSPLHF. DNA of the CDR3: TGTGCCAGCAGCTTTGACGGCACCGGGGATTCACCCCTCCACTTT. Full variable domain (outside the CDR3, taken from reference TRBV11-2 and TRBJ1-6): EAGVAQSPRYKIIEKRQSVAFWCNPISGHATLYWYQQILGQGPKLLIQFQNNGVVDDSQLPKDRFSAERLKGVDSTLKIQPAKLEDSAVYLCASSFDGTGDSPLHFGNGTRLTVT.

This clonotype was seen ten or more times. This chain's CDR3 is CASSQGDEQFF. The DNA for the CDR3 is TGTGCCAGCAGTCAGGGGGATGAGCAGTTCTTC. The chain joins TRBV6-5 to TRBJ2-1, with 7 positions matching TRBD1. The CDR3 has 11 amino acids. From germline, CDR1 is MNHEY and CDR2 SVGAGI. The trim removed 5 bases at V and 8 bases at J, leaving 0 bases unmatched.

This clonotype was seen at least ten times. This CDR3 reads CASSPGAVNTGELFF. The DNA of the CDR3 is TGTGCCAGCTCCCCGGGGGCCGTCAACACCGGGGAGCTGTTTTTT. The chain carries TRBV18 and TRBJ2-2, with D perhaps matching TRBD1 or TRBD2 (6 bases each). Trimming took 6 bases from V and 2 from J, leaving 13 bases between them. The CDR3 has 15 residues. Germline V gene sequence: CDR1 KGHSH, CDR2 LQKENI.

This clonotype was found many times. This chain joins TRBV7-9 and TRBJ2-7; D may correspond to TRBD1 or TRBD2 (6 bases each). V was clipped by 3 bases and J by 3 bases, with 12 bases between them. Germline lookup yields CDR1 SEHNR and CDR2 FQNEAQ (reference sequence). The CDR3 spans 14 residues. The chain's CDR3 is CASSLAGGLYEQYV. For the CDR3, the DNA is TGTGCCAGCAGCTTGGCTGGGGGGCTCTACGAGCAGTACGTC.

The chain combines TRBV29-1 with TRBJ2-5, with 8 positions matching TRBD2. This CDR3 is built from 15 residues. Germline V CDR1 and CDR2: SQVTM, ANQGSEA. J was trimmed by 5 bases and V by 3 bases; bases with no gene match: 11. CDR3 loop: CSVDGAAGAGETQYF. The CDR3 region has the DNA TGCAGCGTTGATGGGGCAGCGGGGGCCGGTGAGACCCAGTACTTC. The complete variable domain, with remaining parts taken from reference TRBV29-1 and TRBJ2-5, reads SAVISQKPSRDICQRGTSLTIQCQVDSQVTMMFWYRQQPGQSLTLIATANQGSEATYESGFVIDKFPISRPNLTFSTLTVSNMSPEDSSIYLCSVDGAAGAGETQYFGPGTRLLVL.

The gene calls are TRBV12-3 or TRBV12-4 and TRBJ2-1; 9 bases map to TRBD2. CDR3 length: 15 residues. Losses at the gene ends were 1 base for V and 6 bases for J; bases not matched to a gene: 4. CDR3 nucleotide sequence: TGTGCCAGCAGTTTAGGCGGGGGGGTTGGCAATGAGCAGTTCTTC. This translates into CASSLGGGVGNEQFF.

This rearrangement joins TRBV4-2 to TRBJ2-5; TRBD2 agrees at 10 bases. V lost 1 base, J lost 4 bases, and 12 bases stayed unmatched. Germline-derived CDR1 and CDR2 are LGHNA and YNFKEQ. The CDR3 runs to 18 residues. CDR3 DNA sequence: TGTGCCAGCAGCCAAGGATCGAGCGGGGGGGCTGGGAGAGAGACCCAGTACTTC. Residues: CASSQGSSGGAGRETQYF.

This clonotype was observed a few times. The chain joins TRBV6-1 to TRBJ2-1; a weak D match, TRBD1 (5 bases). With 6 bases removed from V and 2 bases from J, the gap between germline ends came to 14 bases. This CDR3 spans 15 amino acids. The germline V gene has CDR1 MNHNS and CDR2 SASEGT. CDR3: CASSSMGHTYNEQFF. In nucleotides, the CDR3 is TGTGCCAGCAGCTCAATGGGGCACACCTACAATGAGCAGTTCTTC.

V usage is TRBV10-3 and J usage is TRBJ2-5; D is unresolved. This CDR3 contains 13 residues. Trimming took off 3 bases at V and 3 bases at J, with 8 bases between the two ends. In germline, CDR1 is ENHRY, CDR2 SYGVKD. The CDR3 spells CAISEGGEETQYF. The CDR3 DNA reads as TGTGCCATCAGTGAAGGTGGCGAAGAGACCCAGTACTTC.

The chain links TRBV3-1 to TRBJ2-5, with D perhaps TRBD1 or TRBD2 (5 bases each). V lost 0 bases and J 5 bases, leaving 16 bases between the germline ends. This CDR3 spans 16 amino acids. CDR1 LGHDT and CDR2 YNNKEL come from the germline V gene (reference sequence). CDR3 residues: CASSQDSRGPGETQYF. CDR3 sequence (DNA): TGTGCCAGCAGCCAAGATTCAAGGGGACCGGGGGAGACCCAGTACTTC.

There are a few counts of this clonotype. The chain combines TRBV18 with TRBJ2-1; TRBD1 matches 7 bases. Germline V gives CDR1 KGHSH, CDR2 LQKENI. Trimming cost V 0 bases and J 1 base; bases outside gene matches: 9. This CDR3 region has 18 residues. The DNA of the CDR3 is TGTGCCAGCTCACCACCGGGAAGGGGGCGAGGGTCCTACAATGAGCAGTTCTTC. It translates to CASSPPGRGRGSYNEQFF.

This clonotype was detected many times. The rearrangement uses TRBV12-3 or TRBV12-4 and TRBJ2-2, with D perhaps assigned TRBD1 or TRBD2 (5 bases each). This CDR3 region has 17 residues. Trimming took 8 bases from V and 0 from J, leaving 19 bases between them. CDR3 amino acids: CASALHWGPTNTGELFF. The CDR3 DNA reads as TGTGCCAGCGCCCTGCATTGGGGACCGACGAACACCGGGGAGCTGTTTTTT.

The J gene is TRBJ2-1, the V gene TRBV9; D remains ambiguous. V lost 3 bases and J 0 bases, leaving 10 bases between the germline ends. From germline, CDR1 is SGDLS and CDR2 YYNGEE. The CDR3 has 15 residues. The CDR3 is CASSAGLSSYNEQFF. The CDR3 nucleotides are TGTGCCAGCAGCGCTGGGTTAAGCTCCTACAATGAGCAGTTCTTC.

V is TRBV6-1 and J is TRBJ2-7; the D gene is possibly TRBD2 (6 bases). The V end lost 3 bases, the J end lost 2 bases, and 17 bases lay between the germline ends. This CDR3 contains 16 residues. Per germline, CDR1 MNHNS and CDR2 SASEGT. The CDR3 DNA follows: TGTGCCAGCAGTGACACCCTGACTAGAGCCCCCTACGAGCAGTACTTC. Translated, it gives CASSDTLTRAPYEQYF.

The chain employs TRBV7-2 and TRBJ2-1; 8 bases line up with TRBD2. After removal of 5 bases from V and 5 bases from J, the junction contained 11 bases not matched to a gene. The CDR3 contains 16 residues. Germline V gene sequence: CDR1 SGHTA, CDR2 FQGNSA. The CDR3 DNA reads TGTGCCAGCAGCCTAGGCGGACTAGCCGCTAACAATGAGCAGTTCTTC. Encoded protein: CASSLGGLAANNEQFF.

This chain connects TRBV20-1 to TRBJ2-7, with TRBD1 matching over 7 bases. V lost 4 bases and J lost 6; bases outside the gene matches: 3. Per the germline V gene, CDR1 is DFQATT and CDR2 is SNEGSKA (reference sequence). The CDR3 is made up of 11 amino acids. CDR3: CSAIEGAEQYF. The CDR3 nucleotides read TGCAGTGCTATCGAGGGGGCCGAGCAGTACTTC.

This clonotype has a count of ten or more. The chain carries TRBV20-1 and TRBJ2-3; possibly TRBD1 for D (6 bases). V dropped 1 base and J dropped 0 bases, with 17 bases sitting between them. This CDR3 has 17 residues. Per germline, CDR1 DFQATT and CDR2 SNEGSKA (reference sequence). CDR3 loop: CSARGRMRGISTDTQYF. In DNA, the CDR3 is TGCAGTGCTAGAGGCCGTATGAGGGGGATTAGCACAGATACGCAGTATTTT.

J is TRBJ2-5 and V is TRBV14; D is unresolved. The germline V gene has CDR1 SGHDN and CDR2 FVKESK. There are 12 residues in the CDR3. Trimming cost V 1 base and J 4 bases, with 4 bases left between them. Here the CDR3 DNA reads TGTGCCAGCAGCCAAGTCATAGAGACCCAGTACTTC. This sequence encodes CASSQVIETQYF.

V and J are TRBV7-8 and TRBJ1-5; D unresolved. The V gene lost 4 bases and the J gene lost 0 bases, with 13 bases spanning the gap. The CDR3 sequence is 16 residues long. Germline V gene lookup returns CDR1 SGHVS and CDR2 FQNEAQ. CDR3 DNA: TGTGCCAGCAGCTCTCCGACGGCAACTAGCAATCAGCCCCAGCATTTT. Protein: CASSSPTATSNQPQHF.

In its sample, this clonotype was seen many times. The J gene is TRBJ1-3, the V gene TRBV12-3 or TRBV12-4; 8 nucleotides line up with TRBD1. The V gene end was trimmed by 5 bases and the J gene end by 0 bases; junction bases not matched to a gene: 6. This CDR3 has 16 amino acids. This CDR3 is CASSPQGGSSGNTIYF. CDR3 bases: TGTGCCAGCAGTCCACAGGGGGGGTCCTCTGGAAACACCATATATTTT.

This chain uses TRBV6-2 or TRBV6-3 with TRBJ2-2; 8 bases fit TRBD1. Germline-derived CDR1 and CDR2 are MNHEY and SVGEGT. This CDR3 contains 20 residues. J was trimmed by 1 base and V by 2 bases; bases with no gene match: 15. This chain's CDR3 is CASSYHRSLQGAKNTGELFF. The CDR3 DNA follows: TGTGCCAGCAGTTACCACCGAAGTCTTCAGGGGGCGAAGAACACCGGGGAGCTGTTTTTT.

This clonotype has ten or more counts. The chain uses TRBV20-1 and TRBJ2-7, with D perhaps TRBD1 (5 bases). This CDR3 has 13 residues. Deletions cut 4 bases from V and 1 base from J, with 11 bases between. Looked up from germline, CDR1 is DFQATT and CDR2 is SNEGSKA (reference sequence). CDR3 region: CSATDSRSYEQYF. The CDR3 bases are TGCAGTGCTACCGACAGTCGATCCTACGAGCAGTACTTC.

This chain uses TRBV28 with TRBJ2-7; tentatively, D is TRBD2 (7 bases). The CDR3 totals 15 residues. Trimming removed 3 bases from V and 6 bases from J, with 18 bases in between. Per the germline V gene, CDR1 is MDHEN and CDR2 is SYDVKM. CDR3 sequence (DNA): TGTGCCAGCAGTTTGGGGAGGGGGTTACGAGGCGAGCAGTACGTC. Translating gives CASSLGRGLRGEQYV.

This clonotype was counted between two and nine times. CDR3 in DNA: TGCGCCAGCAGGGACGACAGACCTGAAGCTTTCTTT. Translating gives CASRDDRPEAFF. V usage is TRBV5-1 and J usage is TRBJ1-1; tentative D call: TRBD1 (5 bases). The CDR3 length is 12 residues. Germline assignment: CDR1 SGHRS and CDR2 YFSETQ. V lost 5 bases and J 6 bases, leaving 11 bases between the germline ends.